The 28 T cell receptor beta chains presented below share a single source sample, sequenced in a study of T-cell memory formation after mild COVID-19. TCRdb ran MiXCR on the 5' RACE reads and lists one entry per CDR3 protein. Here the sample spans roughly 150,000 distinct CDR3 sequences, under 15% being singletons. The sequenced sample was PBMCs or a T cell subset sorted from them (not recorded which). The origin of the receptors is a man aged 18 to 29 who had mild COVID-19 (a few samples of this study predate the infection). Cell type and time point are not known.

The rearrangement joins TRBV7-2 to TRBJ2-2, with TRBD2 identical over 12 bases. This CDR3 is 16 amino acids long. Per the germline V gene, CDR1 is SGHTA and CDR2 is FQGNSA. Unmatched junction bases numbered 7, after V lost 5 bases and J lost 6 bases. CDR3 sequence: CASSGSSGGASGELFF. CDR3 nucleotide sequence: TGTGCCAGCAGCGGCTCTAGCGGGGGGGCATCCGGGGAGCTGTTTTTT.

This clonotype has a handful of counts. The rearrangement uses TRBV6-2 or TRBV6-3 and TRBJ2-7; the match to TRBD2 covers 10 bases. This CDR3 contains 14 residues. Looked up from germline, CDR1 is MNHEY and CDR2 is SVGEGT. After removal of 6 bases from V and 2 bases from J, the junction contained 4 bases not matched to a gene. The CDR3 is CASRRTSGTYEQYF. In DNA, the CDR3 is TGTGCCAGCAGACGGACTAGCGGTACCTACGAGCAGTACTTC.

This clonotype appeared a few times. The CDR3 here is CASSFDRSGYTF. Written as DNA, the CDR3 is TGTGCCAGCAGCTTCGACCGAAGCGGCTACACCTTC. This chain joins TRBV7-2 and TRBJ1-2; no reliable D call. V lost 3 bases and J lost 8, with 10 bases in between. There are 12 residues in the CDR3. Germline-derived CDR1 and CDR2 are SGHTA and FQGNSA.

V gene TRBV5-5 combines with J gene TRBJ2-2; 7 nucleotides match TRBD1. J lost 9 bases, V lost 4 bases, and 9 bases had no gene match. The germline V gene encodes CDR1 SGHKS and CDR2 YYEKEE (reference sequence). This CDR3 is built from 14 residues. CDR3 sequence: CASSPRDSRRELFF. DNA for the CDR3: TGTGCCAGCAGCCCCCGGGACAGCCGGAGGGAGCTGTTTTTT. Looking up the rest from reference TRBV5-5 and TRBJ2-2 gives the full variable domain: DAGVTQSPTHLIKTRGQQVTLRCSPISGHKSVSWYQQVLGQGPQFIFQYYEKEERGRGNFPDRFSARQFPNYSSELNVNALLLGDSALYLCASSPRDSRRELFFGEGSRLTVL.

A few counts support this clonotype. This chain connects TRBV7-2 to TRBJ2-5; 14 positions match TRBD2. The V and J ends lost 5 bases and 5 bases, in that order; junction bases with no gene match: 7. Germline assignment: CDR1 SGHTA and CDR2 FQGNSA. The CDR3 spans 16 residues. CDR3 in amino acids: CASSSGLAGGMETQYF. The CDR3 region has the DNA TGTGCCAGCAGCAGCGGACTAGCGGGGGGAATGGAGACCCAGTACTTC.

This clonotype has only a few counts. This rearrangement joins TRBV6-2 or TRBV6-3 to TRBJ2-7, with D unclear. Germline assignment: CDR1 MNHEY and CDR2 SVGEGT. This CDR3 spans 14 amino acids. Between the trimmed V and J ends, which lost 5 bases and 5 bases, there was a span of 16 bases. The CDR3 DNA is TGTGCCAGCAGTCACCATGCTAGTTCTGACGAGCAGTACGTC. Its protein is CASSHHASSDEQYV.

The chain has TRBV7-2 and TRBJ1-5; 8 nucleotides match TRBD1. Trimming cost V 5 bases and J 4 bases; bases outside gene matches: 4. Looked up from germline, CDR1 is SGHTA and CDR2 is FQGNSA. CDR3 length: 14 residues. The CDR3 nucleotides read TGTGCCAGCAGCACCCGACAGGGGAATCAGCCCCAGCATTTT. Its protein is CASSTRQGNQPQHF.

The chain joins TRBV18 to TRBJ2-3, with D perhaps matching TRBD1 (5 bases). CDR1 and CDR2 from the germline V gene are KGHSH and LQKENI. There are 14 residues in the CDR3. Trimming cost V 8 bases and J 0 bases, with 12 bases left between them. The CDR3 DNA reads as TGTGCCAGCCGACTGGCAGGGAGCACAGATACGCAGTATTTT. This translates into CASRLAGSTDTQYF.

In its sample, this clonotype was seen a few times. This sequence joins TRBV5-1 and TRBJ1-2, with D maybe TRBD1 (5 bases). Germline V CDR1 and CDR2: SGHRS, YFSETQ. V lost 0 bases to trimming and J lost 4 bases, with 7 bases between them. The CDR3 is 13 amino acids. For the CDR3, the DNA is TGCGCCAGCAGCTTGGTTGGGACCTATGGCTACACCTTC. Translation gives CASSLVGTYGYTF.

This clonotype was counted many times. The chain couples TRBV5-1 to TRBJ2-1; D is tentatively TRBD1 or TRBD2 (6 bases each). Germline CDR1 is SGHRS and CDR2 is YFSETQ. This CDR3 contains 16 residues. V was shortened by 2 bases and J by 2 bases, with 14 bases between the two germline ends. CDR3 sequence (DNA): TGCGCCAGCAGCTTCGGAGGGGGGTCAACCTACAATGAGCAGTTCTTC. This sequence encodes CASSFGGGSTYNEQFF.

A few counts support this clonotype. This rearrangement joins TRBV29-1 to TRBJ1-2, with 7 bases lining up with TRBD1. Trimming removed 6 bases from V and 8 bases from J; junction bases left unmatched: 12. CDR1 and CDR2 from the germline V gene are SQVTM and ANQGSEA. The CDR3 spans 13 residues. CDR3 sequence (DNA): TGCAGCGTCGAGGGGGCAGGGCGGCGCGGCTACACCTTC. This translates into CSVEGAGRRGYTF.

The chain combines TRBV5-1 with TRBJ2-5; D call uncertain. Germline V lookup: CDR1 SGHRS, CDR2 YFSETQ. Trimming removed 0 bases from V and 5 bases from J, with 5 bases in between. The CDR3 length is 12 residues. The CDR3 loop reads CASSLVKETQYF. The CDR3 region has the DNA TGCGCCAGCAGCTTGGTAAAGGAGACCCAGTACTTC.

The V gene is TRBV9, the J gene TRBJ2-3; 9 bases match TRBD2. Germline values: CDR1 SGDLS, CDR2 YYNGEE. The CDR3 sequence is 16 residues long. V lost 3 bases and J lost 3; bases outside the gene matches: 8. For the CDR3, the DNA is TGTGCCAGCAGCGGGCGTAGACTAGCGGTTACAGATACGCAGTATTTT. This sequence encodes CASSGRRLAVTDTQYF.

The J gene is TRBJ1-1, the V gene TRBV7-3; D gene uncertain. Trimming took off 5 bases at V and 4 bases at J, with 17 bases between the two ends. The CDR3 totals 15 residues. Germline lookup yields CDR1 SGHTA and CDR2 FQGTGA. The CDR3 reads CASSNSGGTGTEAFF. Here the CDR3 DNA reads TGTGCCAGCAGCAATTCGGGCGGTACGGGCACTGAAGCTTTCTTT.

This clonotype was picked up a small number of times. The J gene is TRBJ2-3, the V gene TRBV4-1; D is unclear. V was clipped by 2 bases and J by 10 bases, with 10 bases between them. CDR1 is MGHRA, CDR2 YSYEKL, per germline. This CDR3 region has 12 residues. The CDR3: CASSQRQSAQYF. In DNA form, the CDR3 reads TGCGCCAGCAGCCAAAGGCAGAGTGCGCAGTATTTT.

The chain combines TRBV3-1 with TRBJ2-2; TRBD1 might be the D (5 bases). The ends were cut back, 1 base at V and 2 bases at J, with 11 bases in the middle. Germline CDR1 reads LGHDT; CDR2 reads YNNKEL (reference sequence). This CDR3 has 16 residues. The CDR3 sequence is CASSQVGPTNTGELFF. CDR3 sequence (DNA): TGTGCCAGCAGCCAAGTGGGGCCCACCAACACCGGGGAGCTGTTTTTT.

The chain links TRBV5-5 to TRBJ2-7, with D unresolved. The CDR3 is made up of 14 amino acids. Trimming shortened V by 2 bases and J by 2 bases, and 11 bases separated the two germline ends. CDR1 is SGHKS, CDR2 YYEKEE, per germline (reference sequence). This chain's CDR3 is CASSFSRRTYEQYF. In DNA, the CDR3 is TGTGCCAGCAGCTTCTCCAGGAGAACCTACGAGCAGTACTTC. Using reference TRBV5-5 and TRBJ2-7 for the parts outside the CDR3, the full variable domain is DAGVTQSPTHLIKTRGQQVTLRCSPISGHKSVSWYQQVLGQGPQFIFQYYEKEERGRGNFPDRFSARQFPNYSSELNVNALLLGDSALYLCASSFSRRTYEQYFGPGTRLTVT.

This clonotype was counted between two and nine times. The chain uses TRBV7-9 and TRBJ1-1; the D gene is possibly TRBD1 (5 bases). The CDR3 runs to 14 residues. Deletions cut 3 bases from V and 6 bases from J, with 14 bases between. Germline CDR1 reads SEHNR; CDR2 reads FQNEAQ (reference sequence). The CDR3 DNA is TGTGCCAGCAGCTTTCAGGGTGGTCTCGCTGAAGCTTTCTTT. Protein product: CASSFQGGLAEAFF.

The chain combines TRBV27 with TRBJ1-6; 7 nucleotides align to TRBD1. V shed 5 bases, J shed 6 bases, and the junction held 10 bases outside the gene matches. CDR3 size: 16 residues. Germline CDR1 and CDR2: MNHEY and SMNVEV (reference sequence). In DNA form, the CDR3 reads TGTGCCAGCAGTCTGGGGAGGGACAGAAGTAATTCACCCCTCCACTTT. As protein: CASSLGRDRSNSPLHF.

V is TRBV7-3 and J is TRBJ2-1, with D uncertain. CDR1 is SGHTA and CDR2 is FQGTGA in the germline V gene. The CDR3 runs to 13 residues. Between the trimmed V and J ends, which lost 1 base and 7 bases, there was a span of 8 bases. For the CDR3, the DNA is TGTGCCAGCAGCTTAAACTGGTCGAATGAGCAGTTCTTC. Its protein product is CASSLNWSNEQFF.

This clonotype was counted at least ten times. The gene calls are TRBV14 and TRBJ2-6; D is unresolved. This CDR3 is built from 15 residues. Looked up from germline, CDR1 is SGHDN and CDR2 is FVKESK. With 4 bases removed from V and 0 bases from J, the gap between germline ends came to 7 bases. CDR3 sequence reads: CASSRGSSGANVLTF. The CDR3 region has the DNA TGTGCCAGCAGCCGAGGAAGCTCTGGGGCCAACGTCCTGACTTTC.

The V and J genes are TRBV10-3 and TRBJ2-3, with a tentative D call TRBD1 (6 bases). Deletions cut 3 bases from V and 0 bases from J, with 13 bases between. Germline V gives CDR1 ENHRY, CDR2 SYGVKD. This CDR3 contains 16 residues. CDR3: CAISDPRGRSTDTQYF. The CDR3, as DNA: TGTGCCATCAGTGATCCCAGGGGTAGGAGCACAGATACGCAGTATTTT.

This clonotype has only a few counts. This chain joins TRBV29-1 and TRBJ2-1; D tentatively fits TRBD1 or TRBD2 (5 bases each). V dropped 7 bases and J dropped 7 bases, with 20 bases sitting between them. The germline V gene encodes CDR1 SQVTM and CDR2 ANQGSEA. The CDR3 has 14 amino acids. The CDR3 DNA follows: TGCAGCGGGTCGGGGCGTCGTCCCTTAAATGAGCAGTTCTTC. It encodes CSGSGRRPLNEQFF.

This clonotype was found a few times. DNA for the CDR3: TGTGCCACCAGTCGGGGGGGGACAGGGAACACTGAAGCTTTCTTT. Residues: CATSRGGTGNTEAFF. This chain links TRBV15 with TRBJ1-1, with 8 bases that match TRBD1. Germline V lookup: CDR1 LNHNV, CDR2 YYDKDF (reference sequence). The CDR3 covers 15 residues. After removal of 6 bases from V and 1 base from J, the junction contained 7 bases not matched to a gene.

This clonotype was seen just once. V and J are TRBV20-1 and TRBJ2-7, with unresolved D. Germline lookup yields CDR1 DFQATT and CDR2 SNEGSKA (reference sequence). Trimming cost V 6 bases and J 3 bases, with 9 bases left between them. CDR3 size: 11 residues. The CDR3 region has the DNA TGCAGTGCGAGATGGGACTACGAGCAGTACGTC. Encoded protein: CSARWDYEQYV.

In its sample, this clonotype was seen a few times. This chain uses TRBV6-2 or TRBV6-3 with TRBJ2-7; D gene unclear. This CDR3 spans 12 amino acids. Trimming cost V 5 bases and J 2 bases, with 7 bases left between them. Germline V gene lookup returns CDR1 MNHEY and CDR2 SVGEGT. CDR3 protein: CASSDIAYEQYF. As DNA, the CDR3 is TGTGCCAGCAGTGACATAGCCTACGAGCAGTACTTC.

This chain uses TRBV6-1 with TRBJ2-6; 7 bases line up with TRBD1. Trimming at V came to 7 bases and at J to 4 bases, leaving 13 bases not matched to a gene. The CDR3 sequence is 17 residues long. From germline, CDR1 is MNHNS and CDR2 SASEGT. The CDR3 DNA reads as TGTGCCAGCAACCCCCCGACAGGGTTGTACGGGGCCAACGTCCTGACTTTC. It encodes CASNPPTGLYGANVLTF.

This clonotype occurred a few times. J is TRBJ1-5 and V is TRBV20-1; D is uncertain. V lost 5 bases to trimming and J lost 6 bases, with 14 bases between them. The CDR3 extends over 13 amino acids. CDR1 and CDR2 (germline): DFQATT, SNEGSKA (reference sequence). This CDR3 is CSAGDGVGQPQHF. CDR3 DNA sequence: TGCAGTGCTGGGGATGGGGTGGGTCAGCCCCAGCATTTT.